This T cell receptor beta chain was found in a study of blood T cell repertoires in COVID-19. Study details: Donors in the United States, Italy and Spain gave samples during acute or convalescent COVID-19. T cells, B-cell-depleted T cells, or PBMCs supplied cDNA or gDNA.

In the authors' methods: Amplification of reference gene primers was used by the study to estimate nucleated cell counts. This table comes from immunoSEQ multiplex PCR, and its TCRdb copy is limited to in-frame clones, with some not included. For V, J and clone size, that table is used; D and trimming come from the DNA. The sample has around 58,000 clones, almost 85% seen once. CDR3 length: 13 residues. The germline V gene has CDR1 MNHEY and CDR2 SVGAGI. V lost 6 bases and J lost 7; bases outside the gene matches: 7. The gene calls are TRBV6-5 and TRBJ1-1; 8 positions agree with TRBD1. This TCR came from a human donor in a cohort sampled during active COVID-19. What was sequenced was peripheral blood. CDR3 residues: CASSPGQVSEAFF. Here the CDR3 DNA reads TGTGCCAGCAGCCCGGGACAGGTGAGTGAAGCTTTCTTT.